This TCR beta chain originates from a study of blood T cell repertoires in COVID-19. On the study more broadly: Sites across the United States, Italy and Spain contributed samples from acute and convalescent COVID-19. T cells, B-cell-depleted T cells, or PBMCs supplied cDNA or gDNA.

V lost 0 bases and J lost 5; bases outside the gene matches: 21. Per germline, CDR1 KGHSH and CDR2 LQKENI. The CDR3 extends over 20 amino acids. How the authors handled the data: Reference gene primer amplification yielded estimated nucleated cell counts. Assay used: immunoSEQ multiplex PCR; TCRdb lists only in-frame clones, some missing. Clonal size and the V and J genes are those of that table, whereas D and trimming came from the DNA. Found here are some 78,000 clones, 65% to 85% of them singletons; the top ten hold 4.5% to 7%. The V gene is TRBV18, the J gene TRBJ2-5, with 7 bases identical to TRBD1. The origin of this receptor is a man between 60 and 75 years old with active or convalescent COVID-19. The sample was peripheral blood. CDR3: CASSPPSLARRGHKAETQYF. Here the CDR3 DNA reads TGTGCCAGCTCACCACCCTCTCTGGCTAGAAGGGGGCACAAAGCGGAGACCCAGTACTTC.